This T cell receptor (beta chain) was identified in a study of blood T cell repertoires in COVID-19. The wider study: The cDNA or gDNA used as material had been derived from T cells, B-cell-depleted T cells, or PBMCs.

In the authors' workflow: Using reference gene primer amplification, nucleated cell counts were estimated. The data were produced by immunoSEQ multiplex PCR, yet TCRdb's version contains in-frame clones alone and is incomplete. D and trimming come from the DNA, and the V and J calls and clone size come from that table. The sample has under 50,000 clones; 80% to 90% are singletons. On this clone: The sample holds other DNA sequences that translate to the same CDR3.

The material sequenced was peripheral blood. This TCR derives from a human donor in a cohort sampled during active COVID-19.

As DNA, the CDR3 is TGTGCCAGTAGAACGTCATGGGGGGGCGTTAGCAATCAGCCCCAGCATTTT. It encodes CASRTSWGGVSNQPQHF. The chain has TRBV19 and TRBJ1-5; perhaps TRBD1 as D (6 bases). Trimming shortened V by 6 bases and J by 0 bases, and 18 bases separated the two germline ends. Germline-derived CDR1 and CDR2 are LNHDA and SQIVND (reference sequence). The CDR3 loop spans 17 amino acids. The full variable domain, in which reference TRBV19 and TRBJ1-5 provide the parts outside the CDR3, is DGGITQSPKYLFRKEGQNVTLSCEQNLNHDAMYWYRQDPGQGLRLIYYSQIVNDFQKGDIAEGYSVSREKKESFPLTVTSAQKNPTAFYLCASRTSWGGVSNQPQHFGDGTRLSIL.